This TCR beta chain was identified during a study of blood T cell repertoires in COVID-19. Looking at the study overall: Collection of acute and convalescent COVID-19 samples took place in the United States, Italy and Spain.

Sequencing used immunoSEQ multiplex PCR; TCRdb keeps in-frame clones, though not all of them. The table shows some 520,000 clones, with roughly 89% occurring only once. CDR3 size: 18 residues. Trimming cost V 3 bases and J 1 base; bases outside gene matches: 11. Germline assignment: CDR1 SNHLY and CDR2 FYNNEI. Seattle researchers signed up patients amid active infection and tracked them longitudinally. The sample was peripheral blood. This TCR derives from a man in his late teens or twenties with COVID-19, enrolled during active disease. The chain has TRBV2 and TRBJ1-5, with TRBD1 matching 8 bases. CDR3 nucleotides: TGTGCCAGCAGTGAGGGCAGGGGGCGCGTTAGGAGCAATCAGCCCCAGCATTTT. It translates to CASSEGRGRVRSNQPQHF.